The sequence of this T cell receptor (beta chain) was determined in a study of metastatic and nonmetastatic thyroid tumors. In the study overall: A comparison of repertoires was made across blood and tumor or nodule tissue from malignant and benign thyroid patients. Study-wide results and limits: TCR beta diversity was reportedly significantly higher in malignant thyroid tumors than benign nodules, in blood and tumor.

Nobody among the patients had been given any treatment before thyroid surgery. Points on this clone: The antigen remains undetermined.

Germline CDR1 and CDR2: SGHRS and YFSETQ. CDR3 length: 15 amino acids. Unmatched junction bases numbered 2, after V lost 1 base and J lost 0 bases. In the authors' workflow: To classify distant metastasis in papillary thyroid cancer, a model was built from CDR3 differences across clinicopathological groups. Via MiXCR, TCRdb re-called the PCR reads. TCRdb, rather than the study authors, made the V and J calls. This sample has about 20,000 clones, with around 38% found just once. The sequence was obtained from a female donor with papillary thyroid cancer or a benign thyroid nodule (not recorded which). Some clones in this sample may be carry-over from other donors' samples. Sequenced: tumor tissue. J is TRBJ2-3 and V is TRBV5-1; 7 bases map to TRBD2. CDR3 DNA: TGCGCCAGCAGCTTGAATAGCGGGAGCACAGATACGCAGTATTTT. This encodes CASSLNSGSTDTQYF.